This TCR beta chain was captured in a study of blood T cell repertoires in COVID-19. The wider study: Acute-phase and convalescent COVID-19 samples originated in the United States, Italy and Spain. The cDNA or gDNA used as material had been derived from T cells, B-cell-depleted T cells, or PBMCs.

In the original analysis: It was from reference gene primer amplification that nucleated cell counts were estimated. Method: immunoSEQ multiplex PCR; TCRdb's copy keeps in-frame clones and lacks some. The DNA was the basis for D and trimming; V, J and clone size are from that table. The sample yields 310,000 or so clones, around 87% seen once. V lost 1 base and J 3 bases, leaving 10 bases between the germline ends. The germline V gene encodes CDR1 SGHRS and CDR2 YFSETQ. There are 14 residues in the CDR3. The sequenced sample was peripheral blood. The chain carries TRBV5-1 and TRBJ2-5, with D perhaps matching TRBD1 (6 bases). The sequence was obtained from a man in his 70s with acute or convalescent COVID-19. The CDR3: CASSLPDSKETQYF. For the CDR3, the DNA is TGCGCCAGCAGCTTGCCGGACAGTAAAGAGACCCAGTACTTC.